This T cell receptor (beta chain) was captured in a study of blood T cell repertoires in COVID-19. Turning to the study itself: Collection of acute and convalescent COVID-19 samples took place in the United States, Italy and Spain. Sources were T cells, B-cell-depleted T cells, or PBMCs; the material itself was cDNA or gDNA.

TCRdb's table, derived via immunoSEQ multiplex PCR, lists solely in-frame clones and lacks some. Here the sample spans around 450,000 clones, around 90% being singletons. Recruits, aged roughly 18 to 95 years, lived in 20 to 30 US areas. Clinical histories supplied by participants themselves formed the basis of cohort assignment. This sequence was found in a young woman with acute COVID-19. The sequenced sample was PBMCs or T cells enriched from blood (not recorded which).

In DNA, the CDR3 is TGTGCCAGCAGCCCTACGACAGCACTCAATCCGGACACCATATATTTT. It translates to CASSPTTALNPDTIYF. The rearrangement links TRBV6-2 or TRBV6-3 to TRBJ1-3; tentative D call: TRBD1 (5 bases). Germline CDR1 and CDR2: MNHEY and SVGEGT. The CDR3 has 16 residues. Deletions cut 6 bases from V and 8 bases from J, with 23 bases between.